The 19 T cell receptor beta chains given below trace back to one sample, sequenced in a study of T cell repertoires in cytomegalovirus infection. TCRdb fed the reads into MiXCR, producing one record per CDR3 protein. The table shows under 300,000 distinct CDR3 sequences, with over 15% occurring only once. Sequenced sample: CD8+ T cells from PBMCs. The receptors derive from a human donor in good health (CMV status not recorded). Some clones in this sample may be carry-over from other donors' samples.

The gene calls are TRBV28 and TRBJ1-5, with 9 bases lining up with TRBD1. CDR3 length equals 18 residues. Losses at the gene ends were 5 bases for V and 0 bases for J; bases not matched to a gene: 11. Germline V gene data show CDR1 as MDHEN and CDR2 as SYDVKM. The CDR3 DNA reads as TGTGCCAGCAGTCCGGGACAGGGCTACATGTATAGCAATCAGCCCCAGCATTTT. This gives the protein CASSPGQGYMYSNQPQHF.

This clonotype was seen repeatedly, ten times or more. V usage is TRBV6-2 or TRBV6-3 and J usage is TRBJ2-3; D possibly uses TRBD1 or TRBD2 (5 bases each). The CDR3 contains 15 residues. Trimming stripped 0 bases from V and 2 bases from J, with 9 bases between. Germline V lookup: CDR1 MNHEY, CDR2 SVGEGT. The CDR3: CASSYSGTFTDTQYF. CDR3 nucleotide sequence: TGTGCCAGCAGTTACTCCGGGACCTTCACAGATACGCAGTATTTT.

This rearrangement joins TRBV4-3 to TRBJ1-2; TRBD1 matches at 7 bases. The CDR3 loop spans 16 amino acids. CDR1 is LGHNA, CDR2 YSLEER, per germline. The V and J ends lost 5 bases and 1 base, in that order; junction bases with no gene match: 10. The CDR3 DNA follows: TGCGCCAGCAGCTACAGGGACAGAATCGATAACTATGGCTACACCTTC. Its translation is CASSYRDRIDNYGYTF.

This clonotype was seen a few times. CDR3 amino acids: CASSLGLGGGTHGYTF. CDR3 sequence (DNA): TGCGCCAGCAGCTTGGGCCTAGGCGGGGGGACCCATGGCTACACCTTC. V gene TRBV5-1 combines with J gene TRBJ1-2; a weak D match, TRBD1 (5 bases). The CDR3 is 16 residues long. Germline values: CDR1 SGHRS, CDR2 YFSETQ. V was pared by 0 bases and J by 6 bases, with 18 bases between.

This clonotype was detected only a few times. The chain combines TRBV7-9 with TRBJ2-7; 11 positions match TRBD1. The CDR3 is made up of 15 amino acids. Germline V gene sequence: CDR1 SEHNR, CDR2 FQNEAQ (reference sequence). J lost 3 bases, V lost 3 bases, and 4 bases had no gene match. CDR3 sequence: CASSLDGTGGYEQYF. The CDR3 DNA follows: TGTGCCAGCAGCTTGGACGGGACAGGGGGCTACGAGCAGTACTTC.

The rearrangement links TRBV27 to TRBJ2-5, with 9 positions matching TRBD2. This CDR3 region has 16 residues. Per germline, CDR1 MNHEY and CDR2 SMNVEV (reference sequence). J gave up 5 bases and V 0 bases, and 7 bases lay outside the gene matches. The CDR3 sequence: CASSLSRTSAQETQYF. CDR3 in DNA: TGTGCCAGCAGTTTATCTAGGACTAGCGCCCAGGAGACCCAGTACTTC.

This clonotype was observed many times. The chain combines TRBV7-9 with TRBJ2-2; TRBD1 matches at 7 bases. The CDR3 spans 15 residues. Germline-derived CDR1 and CDR2 are SEHNR and FQNEAQ (reference sequence). With 4 bases clipped from V and 4 bases from J, the junction kept 6 bases outside the gene matches. In DNA, the CDR3 is TGTGCCAGCAGCTCCGGGACAGCGCGCACCGGGGAGCTGTTTTTT. This translates into CASSSGTARTGELFF.

V and J are TRBV10-3 and TRBJ2-7, with 8 nucleotides matching TRBD2. Unmatched junction bases numbered 2, after V lost 2 bases and J lost 5 bases. The CDR3 consists of 13 residues. Germline values: CDR1 ENHRY, CDR2 SYGVKD. The CDR3 DNA reads as TGTGCCATCAGTGAGGGGGGACTAGACGAGCAGTACTTC. Translation gives CAISEGGLDEQYF.

This clonotype was counted many times. The chain links TRBV7-9 to TRBJ2-7; D is unclear. V lost 5 bases to trimming and J lost 0 bases, with 20 bases between them. This CDR3 is 17 amino acids long. CDR1 and CDR2 (germline): SEHNR, FQNEAQ (reference sequence). Written as DNA, the CDR3 is TGTGCCAGCAGCCTCATCGACCTCCCCCCATACTCCTACGAGCAGTACTTC. It encodes CASSLIDLPPYSYEQYF.

This sequence joins TRBV7-6 and TRBJ2-7; D ambiguous. This CDR3 is 12 amino acids long. V lost 5 bases and J 5 bases, leaving 10 bases between the germline ends. Germline CDR1 and CDR2: SGHVS and FNYEAQ. The CDR3 spells CASSQSGDEQYF. The CDR3 DNA sequence: TGTGCCAGCAGCCAATCTGGAGACGAGCAGTACTTC.

The chain couples TRBV27 to TRBJ1-6, with D uncertain. Between the trimmed V and J ends, which lost 2 bases and 7 bases, there was a span of 9 bases. The CDR3 loop spans 14 amino acids. Germline V lookup: CDR1 MNHEY, CDR2 SMNVEV (reference sequence). CDR3 residues: CASSLGRMNSPLHF. CDR3 DNA sequence: TGTGCCAGCAGTTTAGGACGGATGAATTCACCCCTCCACTTT.

This clonotype has more than one count but fewer than ten. The chain has TRBV6-4 and TRBJ1-2; possibly TRBD1 for D (5 bases). The CDR3 is 14 residues long. The germline V gene has CDR1 MRHNA and CDR2 SNTAGT. Trimming removed 4 bases at V and 3 bases at J, with 12 bases between. The CDR3 coding sequence is TGTGCCAGCAGTGCTTCTTGGGACCACTATGGCTACACCTTC. It yields the protein CASSASWDHYGYTF.

V gene TRBV10-3 combines with J gene TRBJ2-5, with D perhaps assigned TRBD1 or TRBD2 (6 bases each). Between the trimmed V and J ends, which lost 0 bases and 5 bases, there was a span of 13 bases. CDR1 and CDR2 from the germline V gene are ENHRY and SYGVKD. The CDR3 contains 15 residues. Here the CDR3 reads CAISESVGGWETQYF. The CDR3 nucleotides read TGTGCCATCAGTGAGTCCGTCGGGGGCTGGGAGACCCAGTACTTC.

This clonotype was seen many times. The chain links TRBV7-9 to TRBJ1-1; no clear D. V dropped 7 bases and J dropped 1 base, with 13 bases sitting between them. The germline gives CDR1 SEHNR, CDR2 FQNEAQ (reference sequence). This CDR3 is built from 14 residues. The chain's CDR3 is CASTPRQPNTEAFF. The CDR3 DNA follows: TGTGCCAGCACCCCCCGACAACCGAACACTGAAGCTTTCTTT.

This clonotype was seen ten or more times. The chain recombines TRBV7-2 with TRBJ2-2, with D uncertain. CDR3 length equals 15 residues. The V gene's germline CDR1 is SGHTA and CDR2 FQGNSA. V was shortened by 4 bases and J by 7 bases, with 16 bases between the two germline ends. CDR3 coding DNA: TGTGCCAGCAGCTACCCCCCAGACATGGACGGGGAGCTGTTTTTT. This encodes CASSYPPDMDGELFF.

This clonotype was counted at least ten times. The rearrangement links TRBV7-2 to TRBJ2-1; 7 nucleotides line up with TRBD2. CDR1 and CDR2 (germline): SGHTA, FQGNSA. The V and J ends lost 2 bases and 4 bases, in that order; junction bases with no gene match: 5. The CDR3 has 15 residues. CDR3 amino acids: CASSLRLAEYNEQFF. CDR3 nucleotide sequence: TGTGCCAGCAGCTTAAGGCTAGCGGAATACAATGAGCAGTTCTTC.

This clonotype has a handful of counts. Here the CDR3 DNA reads TGTGCCAGTAGTATAGGACAGGGGAGCACTGAAGCTTTCTTT. It is translated as CASSIGQGSTEAFF. The chain couples TRBV19 to TRBJ1-1, with 8 bases that match TRBD1. V was pared by 1 base and J by 4 bases, with 2 bases of the junction left unmatched. CDR3 length: 14 amino acids. Germline CDR1 LNHDA, CDR2 SQIVND (reference sequence). Variable domain in full (rest from reference TRBV19 and TRBJ1-1): DGGITQSPKYLFRKEGQNVTLSCEQNLNHDAMYWYRQDPGQGLRLIYYSQIVNDFQKGDIAEGYSVSREKKESFPLTVTSAQKNPTAFYLCASSIGQGSTEAFFGQGTRLTVV.

This clonotype was counted only a few times. V gene TRBV7-2 combines with J gene TRBJ1-4; the D is unclear. Germline V gene data show CDR1 as SGHTA and CDR2 as FQGNSA. V gave up 5 bases and J gave up 7 bases, with 17 bases separating them. The CDR3 is made up of 15 amino acids. As DNA, the CDR3 is TGTGCCAGCAGCCCTGGCGTGCTTAACTTTGAAAAACTGTTTTTT. As protein: CASSPGVLNFEKLFF.

This clonotype was picked up many times. V is TRBV12-3 or TRBV12-4 and J is TRBJ1-2, with D unclear. The CDR3 spans 12 residues. V dropped 5 bases and J dropped 8 bases, with 12 bases sitting between them. CDR3 nucleotides: TGTGCCAGCAGTGTCGGAGATGGAGGCTACACCTTC. Translation: CASSVGDGGYTF.